The clone carrying this T cell receptor beta chain was seen repeatedly, ten times or more. Its antigen is currently unknown. The entry originates in a study of T-cell reconstitution after alpha-beta-depleted transplantation in children. Preparation of the TCRbeta library was carried out with unique molecular identifiers. One entry per CDR3 protein, called by TCRdb with MiXCR from the PCR reads. In the table there are about 490,000 distinct CDR3 sequences, more than 9% of which are singletons. The germline V gene encodes CDR1 SGHAT and CDR2 FQNNGV. The CDR3 totals 14 residues. V was trimmed by 5 bases and J by 4 bases, leaving 14 bases between them. Study results and limitations: Reportedly, alpha-beta T cells present about two months post-transplant originated from several hundred expanded clones of graft origin. A year had passed since transplant, and T-cell counts and diversity by then came mostly from newly produced T cells. For some patients, TCRbeta diversity was high at day 60 because of recipient T cells and thymic progenitors that survived.

Sequenced material: PBMCs, taken before TCRalphabeta/CD19-depleted stem cell transplant. The rearrangement uses TRBV11-2 and TRBJ1-2; D call uncertain. The clonotype was recovered from a child aged 2 to 9 with inherited bone marrow failure, due to receive a stem cell transplant. CDR3 DNA: TGTGCCAGCAGCGCCGCCGGGCCGATCTATGGCTACACCTTC. Protein: CASSAAGPIYGYTF.